A selection of T cell receptor beta chains follows, all from one sample in a study of blood T cells in healthy people across ages. TCRdb re-called the 5' RACE reads with MiXCR, one entry per CDR3 protein. The sample has approximately 1.5 million distinct CDR3 sequences, roughly 30% seen once. Material for sequencing was blood. These receptors were taken from a woman aged 25 to 39 in good health. Each CDR3 is given with its conserved first and last residue.

>TRBV28|TRBJ1-5
CASSHQRDVSNQPQHF
>TRBV28|TRBJ2-5
CASNSPAAVETQYF
>TRBV12-3/TRBV12-4|TRBJ2-5
CASSFTSGNQETQYF
>TRBV6-1|TRBJ1-5
CASSEGQGTYSNQPQHF
>TRBV25-1|TRBJ1-6
CASSPHRARSPLHF
>TRBV20-1|TRBJ2-1
CSAVSSGNEQFF
>TRBV5-5|TRBJ2-6
CASSWDRLSGANVLTF
>TRBV12-3/TRBV12-4|TRBJ2-2
CASSLRGPGELFF
>TRBV2|.
CASSENRQGVNEQYF
>TRBV5-1|TRBJ2-3
CASSLARRGTYTDTQYF
>TRBV7-2|TRBJ2-7
CASSLARGGAYEQYF
>TRBV7-2|TRBJ2-7
CASSLVYGVPYEQYF
>TRBV6-1|TRBJ2-3
CASSEFTFSTDTQYF
>TRBV6-1|TRBJ2-7
CASMSGTGAYEQYF
>TRBV7-2|TRBJ2-1
CASSCMGVNEQFF
>TRBV7-2|TRBJ1-2
CASSLKGLYGYTF
>TRBV25-1|TRBJ2-1
CASRESGRGPHEQFF
>TRBV6-1|TRBJ2-7
CASKLLQAPGYEQYF
>TRBV20-1|TRBJ2-4
CSAPGVAKNIQYF
>TRBV4-2|TRBJ2-7
CASNRRGLAGDEQYF